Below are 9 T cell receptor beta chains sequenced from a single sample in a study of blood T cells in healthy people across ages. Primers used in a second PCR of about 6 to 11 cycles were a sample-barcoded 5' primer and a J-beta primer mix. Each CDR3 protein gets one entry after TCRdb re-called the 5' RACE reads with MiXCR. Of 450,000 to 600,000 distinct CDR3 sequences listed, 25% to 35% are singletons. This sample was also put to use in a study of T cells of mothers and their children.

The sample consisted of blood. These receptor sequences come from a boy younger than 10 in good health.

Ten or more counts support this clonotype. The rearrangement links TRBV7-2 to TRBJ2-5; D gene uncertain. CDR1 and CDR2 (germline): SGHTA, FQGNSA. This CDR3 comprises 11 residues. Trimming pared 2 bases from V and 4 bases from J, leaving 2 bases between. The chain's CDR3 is CASSLTETQYF. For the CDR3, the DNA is TGTGCCAGCAGCTTAACAGAGACCCAGTACTTC.

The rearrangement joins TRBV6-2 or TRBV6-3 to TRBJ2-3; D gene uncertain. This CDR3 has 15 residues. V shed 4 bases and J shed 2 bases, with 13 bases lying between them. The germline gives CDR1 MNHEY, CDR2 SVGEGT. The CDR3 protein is CASSFRHLSTDTQYF. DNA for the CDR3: TGTGCCAGCAGTTTTCGACACTTATCCACAGATACGCAGTATTTT.

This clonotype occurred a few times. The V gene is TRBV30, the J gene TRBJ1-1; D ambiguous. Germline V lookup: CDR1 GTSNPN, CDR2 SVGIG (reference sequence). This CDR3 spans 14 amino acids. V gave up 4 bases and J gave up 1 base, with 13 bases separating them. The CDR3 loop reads CAWTALTRNTEAFF. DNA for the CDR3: TGTGCCTGGACAGCCTTGACCAGGAACACTGAAGCTTTCTTT.

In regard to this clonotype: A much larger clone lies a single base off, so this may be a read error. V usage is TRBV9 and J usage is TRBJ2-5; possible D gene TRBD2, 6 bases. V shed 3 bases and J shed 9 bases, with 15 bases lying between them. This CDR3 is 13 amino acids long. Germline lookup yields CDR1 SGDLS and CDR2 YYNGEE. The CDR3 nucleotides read TGTGCCAGCAGCGCCCAGGGTGGGGAGGCCCAGTACTTC. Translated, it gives CASSAQGGEAQYF.

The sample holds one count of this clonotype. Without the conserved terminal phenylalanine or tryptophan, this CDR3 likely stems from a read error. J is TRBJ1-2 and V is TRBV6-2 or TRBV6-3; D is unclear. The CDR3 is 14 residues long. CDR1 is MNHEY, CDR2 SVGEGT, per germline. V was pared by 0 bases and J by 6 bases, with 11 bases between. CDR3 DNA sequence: TGTGCCAGCAGTTACTCGGCAGGAGGCCATGGCTACACCTCC. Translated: CASSYSAGGHGYTS.

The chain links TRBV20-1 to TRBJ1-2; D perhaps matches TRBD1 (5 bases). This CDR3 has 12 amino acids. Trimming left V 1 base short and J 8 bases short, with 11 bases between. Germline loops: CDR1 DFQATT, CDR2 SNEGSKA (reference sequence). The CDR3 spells CSARAGSRGYTF. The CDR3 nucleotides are TGCAGTGCTAGAGCAGGGAGTCGCGGCTACACCTTC.

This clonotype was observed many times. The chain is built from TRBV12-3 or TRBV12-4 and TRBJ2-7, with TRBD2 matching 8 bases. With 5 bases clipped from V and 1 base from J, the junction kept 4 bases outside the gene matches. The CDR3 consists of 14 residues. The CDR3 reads CASSTERESYEQYF. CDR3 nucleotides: TGTGCCAGCAGTACCGAGCGGGAGTCCTACGAGCAGTACTTC.

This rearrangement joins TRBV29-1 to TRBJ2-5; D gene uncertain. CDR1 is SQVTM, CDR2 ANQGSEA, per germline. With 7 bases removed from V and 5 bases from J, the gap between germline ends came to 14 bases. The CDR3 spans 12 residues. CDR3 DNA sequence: TGCAGCGCCGGCCGGATACTGGAGACCCAGTACTTC. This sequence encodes CSAGRILETQYF.

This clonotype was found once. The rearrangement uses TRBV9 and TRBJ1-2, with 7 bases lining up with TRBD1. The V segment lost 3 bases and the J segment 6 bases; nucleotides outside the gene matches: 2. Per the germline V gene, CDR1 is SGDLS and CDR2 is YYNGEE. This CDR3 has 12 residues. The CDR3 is CASSAQGDGYTF. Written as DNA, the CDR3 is TGTGCCAGCAGCGCCCAGGGGGATGGCTACACCTTC.